This T cell receptor beta chain was captured by sequencing in a study of blood T cell repertoires in COVID-19 (dated by TCRdb to 2020 to 2022). As for the study more broadly: The collaborator samples originated in the United States, Italy and Spain and spanned the acute and convalescent phases of COVID-19. Samples were obtained from the ongoing ImmuneRACE study (first 160 participants) and from over a thousand subjects provided by 6 global collaborators. The material from the prospective study consisted of cDNA or gDNA derived from T cells, B-cell-depleted T cells, or PBMCs. A de-identified subject ID, COVID-19 status, age in years and sex were almost always included in the sample metadata. Where HLA class I and class II types were available, the types were taken from metadata supplied by the sample provider, not from assay-based typing. A freely available public database, intended as a resource for researchers studying the immune response to SARS-CoV-2, is where the repertoires were released. Subjects who had been exposed to COVID-19, were actively infected with it, or had recovered from it provided the deeply sampled blood TCRbeta repertoires that made up the dataset.

The immunoSEQ Assay, a bias-controlled multiplex PCR, was used to amplify TCRbeta CDR3 regions from genomic DNA. The authors processed their data as follows. The number of nucleated cells in each sample was estimated from the amplification of reference gene primers within the assay. Sequence reads were collapsed and filtered to measure the absolute abundance of every unique TCRbeta CDR3 rearrangement. Productive Simpson clonality was computed per sample as the square root of Simpson's diversity index over productive rearrangements. Entries here come from immuneACCESS through TCRdb and include only in-frame sequences with V and J called. Some clones fail to appear in such tables; in the studies checked, an unresolved V gene covers under half of the shortfall, and the cause of the remainder is unknown. Clone size and V and J calls were adopted from that table, with D and trimming inferred from the DNA. Within this sample are about 110,000 clones, with over 55% of them counted one time only. More than 0.8% of the sample lies in the top ten.

As to this clone: Its antigen has not been determined. Base-call qualities are not available, and no considerably larger clone is one nucleotide away.

Each collaborating institution followed its own protocols to collect whole blood in K2EDTA tubes. For TCRbeta analysis, collaborators shipped samples in one of three forms: frozen whole blood, isolated PBMCs, or DNA extracted from either of those sample types. V drops 10 bases and J drops 0 bases, leaving 10 bases in between. Via the germline V gene, CDR1 is MDHEN and CDR2 SYDVKM. The CDR3 spans 13 residues, from the cysteine through the phenylalanine. Kept here is only the CDR3 DNA, which spans 39 bases and is read in frame from base 1. Broader findings and caveats from the paper: The quantity of clinical and demographic metadata differed by source and by participant and was supplied without curation.

The V and J genes are TRBV28 and TRBJ2-1; the D gene is unclear. The sequence was obtained from a human donor with acute or convalescent COVID-19. The donor label of this sample is uncertain. Specimen: peripheral blood. The nucleotide sequence reads as follows: TGTGCCACTTCGCGATTCTCCTACAATGAGCAGTTCTTC. Protein translation: CATSRFSYNEQFF.